A single T cell receptor (beta chain) is shown here with its context. CDR1 and CDR2 from the germline V gene are GTSNPN and SVGIG (reference sequence). The CDR3 runs to 10 residues. Treatment noted: 19 received Ad26.COV2.S at low or high dose, single or two shots; a few received placebo; per-sample allocation not given. Specimens were obtained on day 63 following the first vaccine or placebo injection. The assay was immunoSEQ multiplex PCR, and TCRdb's table has in-frame clones only and misses some. The profile covers about 430,000 clones, with more than 80% appearing a single time and 9% to 15% taken by the ten largest. The data belong to a study of Ad26.COV2.S vaccination and SARS-CoV-2 variants. Overall study context: Each vaccinee took Ad26.COV2.S intramuscularly, once or twice 56 days apart.

This clonotype originated in a person between 18 and 60 years old who received the Ad26.COV2.S COVID-19 vaccine or a placebo. The sample was peripheral blood, taken in a trial of Ad26.COV2.S vaccine versus placebo. J is TRBJ1-4 and V is TRBV30; no firm D call. CDR3: CAGRVEKLFF. CDR3 coding DNA: TGTGCGGGCAGAGTTGAAAAACTGTTTTTT. The full variable domain, its missing parts supplied by reference TRBV30 and TRBJ1-4, is SQTIHQWPATLVQPVGSPLSLECTVEGTSNPNLYWYRQAAGRGLQLLFYSVGIGQISSEVPQNLSASRPQDRQFILSSKKLLLSDSGFYLCAGRVEKLFFGSGTQLSVL.